The next 15 T cell receptor beta chains were all read from a single sample in a study of shared clonotypes between healthy human individuals. The table came from immunoSEQ multiplex PCR; TCRdb's copy has only in-frame clones and leaves some out. This sample has about 2.2 million clones, with about 93% found just once. Terminally differentiated effector memory CD45RA+ cells were excluded from the naive CD8 cells, which were CD45RO-negative and positively selected for CCR7. The material sequenced was naive CD8+ T cells from PBMCs. The receptors here all came from a young man in good health. Some clones in this sample may be carry-over from other donors' samples.

The chain uses TRBV6-6 and TRBJ2-7; TRBD1 matches 7 bases. J gave up 2 bases and V 7 bases, and 5 bases lay outside the gene matches. The CDR3 is 13 amino acids. Germline assignment: CDR1 MNHNY and CDR2 SVGAGI (reference sequence). The CDR3 protein is CASNRDRPYEQYF. In DNA form, the CDR3 reads TGTGCCAGCAACAGGGACAGACCCTACGAGCAGTACTTC.

The V and J genes are TRBV2 and TRBJ2-7; 8 bases are a match to TRBD1. The CDR3 contains 15 residues. Germline CDR1 and CDR2: SNHLY and FYNNEI. The V segment lost 7 bases and the J segment 1 base; nucleotides outside the gene matches: 9. The CDR3 nucleotides are TGTGCCAGCACCCGAGGACAGGGAGATTCCTACGAGCAGTACTTC. Amino acids: CASTRGQGDSYEQYF. Full variable domain (missing parts from reference TRBV2 and TRBJ2-7): EPEVTQTPSHQVTQMGQEVILRCVPISNHLYFYWYRQILGQKVEFLVSFYNNEISEKSEIFDDQFSVERPDGSNFTLKIRSTKLEDSAMYFCASTRGQGDSYEQYFGPGTRLTVT.

V gene TRBV6-1 combines with J gene TRBJ2-4, with TRBD1 as a possible D gene (5 bases). The CDR3 runs to 14 residues. V was trimmed by 6 bases and J by 2 bases, leaving 11 bases between them. Per the germline V gene, CDR1 is MNHNS and CDR2 is SASEGT. The CDR3 sequence is CASRDPGPKNIQYF. CDR3 DNA sequence: TGTGCCAGCAGAGACCCAGGGCCCAAAAACATTCAGTACTTC.

V and J are TRBV4-2 and TRBJ1-2; D uncertain. V gave up 4 bases and J gave up 8 bases, with 17 bases separating them. The CDR3 spans 14 residues. CDR1 and CDR2 from the germline V gene are LGHNA and YNFKEQ. The CDR3 loop reads CASSLKEGVNGYTF. Written as DNA, the CDR3 is TGTGCCAGCAGCCTAAAAGAAGGAGTTAACGGCTACACCTTC.

The rearrangement joins TRBV7-9 to TRBJ2-7; 12 nucleotides match TRBD2. Looked up from germline, CDR1 is SEHNR and CDR2 is FQNEAQ (reference sequence). The CDR3 consists of 18 residues. Trimming cost V 6 bases and J 5 bases; bases outside gene matches: 17. As DNA, the CDR3 is TGTGCCAGCAGACCTCGTTTTCTAGCGGGAGGGCCGTTGGACGAGCAGTACTTC. Its protein product is CASRPRFLAGGPLDEQYF.

A note on this clone: The germline gene is not matched at one end of the junction; a read error may be the cause. The chain has TRBV5-8 and TRBJ1-1; 10 nucleotides match TRBD1. Germline values: CDR1 SGHTS, CDR2 YDEGEE. This CDR3 contains 15 residues. The CDR3: CANSLTGQGPSEAFF. The CDR3 bases are TGTGCCAACAGCTTAACGGGACAGGGGCCTTCGGAAGCTTTCTTT. Together with reference TRBV5-8 and TRBJ1-1, the CDR3 gives the full variable domain: EAGVTQSPTHLIKTRGQQATLRCSPISGHTSVYWYQQALGLGLQFLLWYDEGEERNRGNFPPRFSGRQFPNYSSELNVNALELEDSALYLCANSLTGQGPSEAFFGQGTRLTVV.

The V gene is TRBV18, the J gene TRBJ1-1; TRBD1 is a possible D gene (5 bases). Trimming took 3 bases from V and 5 from J, leaving 10 bases between them. CDR3 length: 13 residues. CDR1 and CDR2 (germline): KGHSH, LQKENI. The CDR3 DNA reads TGTGCCAGCTCACCGGGGGTTCGGACTGAAGCTTTCTTT. Its translation: CASSPGVRTEAFF.

The genes are TRBV4-1 and TRBJ1-5, with a tentative D call TRBD1 (5 bases). V was pared by 0 bases and J by 7 bases, with 10 bases between. Germline CDR1 MGHRA, CDR2 YSYEKL. This CDR3 region has 14 residues. CDR3 protein: CASSQDRVGQPQHF. The CDR3 nucleotides are TGCGCCAGCAGCCAAGACAGGGTAGGCCAGCCCCAGCATTTT.

The chain is built from TRBV27 and TRBJ2-7; the D gene could be TRBD1 or TRBD2 (5 bases each). The CDR3 has 14 residues. V lost 4 bases and J lost 0, with 10 bases in between. The germline V gene encodes CDR1 MNHEY and CDR2 SMNVEV (reference sequence). In nucleotides, the CDR3 is TGTGCCAGCAGTTGGTGGGGGAGCTCCTACGAGCAGTACTTC. Protein sequence: CASSWWGSSYEQYF.

J is TRBJ2-7 and V is TRBV7-9; the D call may be TRBD1 or TRBD2 (7 bases each). This CDR3 comprises 15 residues. V lost 5 bases and J 4 bases, leaving 18 bases between the germline ends. Germline assignment: CDR1 SEHNR and CDR2 FQNEAQ (reference sequence). This CDR3 is CASSAGGTALYEQYF. CDR3 coding DNA: TGTGCCAGCAGCGCCGGGGGGACAGCATTATACGAGCAGTACTTC.

The chain carries TRBV7-9 and TRBJ1-2; tentatively, D is TRBD1 (5 bases). The V gene's germline CDR1 is SEHNR and CDR2 FQNEAQ (reference sequence). This CDR3 has 14 amino acids. V was cut by 5 bases and J by 0 bases, with 10 bases left in between. The CDR3 region has the DNA TGTGCCAGCAGCCCGACAGAAGCTAACTATGGCTACACCTTC. This encodes CASSPTEANYGYTF.

This chain links TRBV6-1 with TRBJ1-5; perhaps TRBD1 as D (6 bases). Trimming took off 6 bases at V and 1 base at J, with 13 bases between the two ends. The germline gives CDR1 MNHNS, CDR2 SASEGT. The CDR3 consists of 15 residues. CDR3 amino acids: CASRPHRESNQPQHF. Here the CDR3 DNA reads TGTGCCAGCAGGCCCCACAGGGAAAGCAATCAGCCCCAGCATTTT.

V gene TRBV23-1 combines with J gene TRBJ2-7; tentatively, D is TRBD1 or TRBD2 (5 bases each). TRBV23-1 is placed among ORFs of uncertain function. The CDR3 is made up of 12 amino acids. V was shortened by 6 bases and J by 9 bases, with 15 bases between the two germline ends. CDR3 amino acids: CASSNKGTAQYF. In DNA form, the CDR3 reads TGCGCCAGCAGCAATAAGGGGACCGCGCAGTACTTC.

This clone was observed a single time. This chain connects TRBV6-6 to TRBJ2-7, with TRBD1 matching 8 bases. Germline trimming cut 2 bases from V and 0 bases from J; bases unmatched to any gene: 6. Germline values: CDR1 MNHNY, CDR2 SVGAGI (reference sequence). The CDR3 totals 16 residues. The CDR3 spells CASSYNLGQASYEQYF. In DNA, the CDR3 is TGTGCCAGCAGTTACAACTTGGGACAGGCCTCCTACGAGCAGTACTTC.

The rearrangement links TRBV2 to TRBJ2-7; 9 positions match TRBD2. The length of the CDR3 is 16 residues. CDR1 is SNHLY, CDR2 FYNNEI, per germline. V was clipped by 6 bases and J by 0 bases; unmatched bases: 9. The CDR3 loop is CASRPYGSGSSYEQYF. CDR3 bases: TGTGCCAGCAGGCCTTATGGTAGCGGGAGCTCCTACGAGCAGTACTTC.